This TCR beta chain was sequenced for a study of cytomegalovirus exposure and HLA in healthy donors. In germline, CDR1 is MGHRA, CDR2 YSYEKL. The ends lost 3 bases at V and 2 bases at J; junction bases unmatched: 4. This CDR3 has 16 amino acids. It was with 60 Vbeta and 13 Jbeta primers that the PCR ran. Some clones are missing from TCRdb's copy, which holds only in-frame ones; the method was immunoSEQ multiplex PCR. This sample has more than 150,000 clones, with approximately 79% found just once. As to this clone: Its antigen is not known.

General study results and limits: Earlier analysis yielded a pattern in which most TCR beta V segments were productive about 90% or about 30% of the time. In a later analysis, most CMV-associated TCR beta chains appeared HLA-restricted.

V usage is TRBV4-1 and J usage is TRBJ2-3; TRBD2 matches at 11 bases. Material: PBMCs. The TCR was taken from a girl aged 10-17 years in good health and CMV-seropositive. The CDR3, as DNA: TGCGCCAGCAGCCAGCTAGCGGGGGGCTCCACAGATACGCAGTATTTT. Translated: CASSQLAGGSTDTQYF.